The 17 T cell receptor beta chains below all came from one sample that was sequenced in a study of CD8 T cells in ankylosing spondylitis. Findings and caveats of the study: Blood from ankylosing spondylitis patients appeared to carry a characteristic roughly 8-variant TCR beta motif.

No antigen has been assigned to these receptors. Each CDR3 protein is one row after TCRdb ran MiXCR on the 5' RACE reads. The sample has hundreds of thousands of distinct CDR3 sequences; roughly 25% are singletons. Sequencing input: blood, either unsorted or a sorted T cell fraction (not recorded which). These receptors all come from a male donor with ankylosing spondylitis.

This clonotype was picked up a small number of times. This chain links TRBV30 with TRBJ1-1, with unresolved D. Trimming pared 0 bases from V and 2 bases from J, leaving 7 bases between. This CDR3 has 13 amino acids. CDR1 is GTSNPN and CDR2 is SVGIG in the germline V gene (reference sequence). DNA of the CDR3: TGTGCCTGGAGTGTTGGTTCCAACACTGAAGCTTTCTTT. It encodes CAWSVGSNTEAFF. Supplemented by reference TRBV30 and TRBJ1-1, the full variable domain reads SQTIHQWPATLVQPVGSPLSLECTVEGTSNPNLYWYRQAAGRGLQLLFYSVGIGQISSEVPQNLSASRPQDRQFILSSKKLLLSDSGFYLCAWSVGSNTEAFFGQGTRLTVV.

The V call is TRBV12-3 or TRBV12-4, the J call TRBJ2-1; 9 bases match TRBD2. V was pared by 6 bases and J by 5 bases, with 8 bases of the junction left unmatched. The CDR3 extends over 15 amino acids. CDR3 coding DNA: TGTGCCAGCAGAACCGGGACTAGCCCTAACAATGAGCAGTTCTTC. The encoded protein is CASRTGTSPNNEQFF.

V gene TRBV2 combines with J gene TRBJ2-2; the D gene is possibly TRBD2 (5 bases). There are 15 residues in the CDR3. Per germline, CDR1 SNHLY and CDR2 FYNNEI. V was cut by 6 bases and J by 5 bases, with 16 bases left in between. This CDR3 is CASRSGPGRTGELFF. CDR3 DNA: TGTGCCAGCAGATCCGGCCCGGGGAGAACCGGGGAGCTGTTTTTT.

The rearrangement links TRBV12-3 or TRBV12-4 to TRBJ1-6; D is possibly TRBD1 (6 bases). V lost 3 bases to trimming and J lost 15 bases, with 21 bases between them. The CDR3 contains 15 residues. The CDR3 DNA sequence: TGTGCCAGCAGTTTGCGGGACACTCTTAGTAGCGTCCTCCACTTT. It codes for CASSLRDTLSSVLHF.

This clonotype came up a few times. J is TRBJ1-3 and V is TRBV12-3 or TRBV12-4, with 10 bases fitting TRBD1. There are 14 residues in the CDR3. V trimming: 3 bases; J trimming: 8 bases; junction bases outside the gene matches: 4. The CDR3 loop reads CASSFRDRGHTIYF. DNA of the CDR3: TGTGCCAGCAGTTTCAGGGACAGGGGCCACACCATATATTTT.

CDR3 protein: CASFVGRSYNEQFF. The DNA for the CDR3 is TGTGCCAGCTTTGTGGGGCGTAGCTACAATGAGCAGTTCTTC. This sequence joins TRBV18 and TRBJ2-1; the D gene is possibly TRBD1 (5 bases). Trimming took off 7 bases at V and 3 bases at J, with 13 bases between the two ends. This CDR3 comprises 14 residues. Germline V gene data show CDR1 as KGHSH and CDR2 as LQKENI.

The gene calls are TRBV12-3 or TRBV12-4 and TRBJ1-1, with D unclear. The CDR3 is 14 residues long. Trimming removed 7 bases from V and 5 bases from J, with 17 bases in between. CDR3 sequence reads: CASTQVGPGTEAFF. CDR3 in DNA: TGTGCCAGCACCCAAGTCGGCCCTGGGACTGAAGCTTTCTTT.

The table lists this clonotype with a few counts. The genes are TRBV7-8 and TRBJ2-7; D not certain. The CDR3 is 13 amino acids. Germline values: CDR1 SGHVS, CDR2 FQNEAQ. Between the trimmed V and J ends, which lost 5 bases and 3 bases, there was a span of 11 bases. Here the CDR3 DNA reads TGTGCCAGCAGCCTAAAGGTAGACTACGAGCAGTACGTC. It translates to CASSLKVDYEQYV.

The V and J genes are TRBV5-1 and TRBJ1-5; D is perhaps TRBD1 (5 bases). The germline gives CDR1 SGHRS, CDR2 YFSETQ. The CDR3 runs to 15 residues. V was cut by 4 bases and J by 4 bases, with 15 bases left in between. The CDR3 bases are TGCGCCAGCAGCACCACCGGGACCGATAATCAGCCCCAGCATTTT. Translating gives CASSTTGTDNQPQHF.

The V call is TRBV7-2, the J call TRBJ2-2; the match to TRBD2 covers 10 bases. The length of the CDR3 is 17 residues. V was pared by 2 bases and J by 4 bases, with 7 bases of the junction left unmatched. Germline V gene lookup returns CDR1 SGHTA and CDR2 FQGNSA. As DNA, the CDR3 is TGTGCCAGCAGCTTAAGAAGCGGGAGGGCCGGCACCGGGGAGCTGTTTTTT. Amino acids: CASSLRSGRAGTGELFF.

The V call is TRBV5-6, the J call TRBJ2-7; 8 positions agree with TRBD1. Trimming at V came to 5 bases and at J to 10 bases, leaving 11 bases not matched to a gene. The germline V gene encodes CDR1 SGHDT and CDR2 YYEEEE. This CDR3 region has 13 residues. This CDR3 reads CASRRGQGTYQYF. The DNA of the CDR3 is TGTGCCAGCAGGAGAGGACAGGGTACCTACCAGTACTTC.

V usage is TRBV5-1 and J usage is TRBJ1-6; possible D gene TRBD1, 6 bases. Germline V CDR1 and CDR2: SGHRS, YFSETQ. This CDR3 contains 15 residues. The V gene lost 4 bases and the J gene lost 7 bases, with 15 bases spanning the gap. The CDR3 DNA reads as TGCGCCAGCAGCATAACGACGGACAGAAATTCACCCCTCCACTTT. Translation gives CASSITTDRNSPLHF.

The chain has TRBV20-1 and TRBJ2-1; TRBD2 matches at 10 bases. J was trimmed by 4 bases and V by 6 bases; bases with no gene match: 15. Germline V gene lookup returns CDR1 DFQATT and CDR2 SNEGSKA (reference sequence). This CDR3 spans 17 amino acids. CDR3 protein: CSAPIGLAALTYNEQFF. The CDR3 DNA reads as TGCAGTGCACCTATCGGACTAGCGGCCCTCACGTACAATGAGCAGTTCTTC.

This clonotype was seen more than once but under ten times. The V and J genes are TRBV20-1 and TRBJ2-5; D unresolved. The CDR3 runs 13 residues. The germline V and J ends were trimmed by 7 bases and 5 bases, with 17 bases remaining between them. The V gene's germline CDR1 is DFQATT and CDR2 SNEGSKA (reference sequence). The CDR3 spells CSVGLVVWETQYF. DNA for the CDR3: TGCAGTGTAGGGCTAGTAGTATGGGAGACCCAGTACTTC.

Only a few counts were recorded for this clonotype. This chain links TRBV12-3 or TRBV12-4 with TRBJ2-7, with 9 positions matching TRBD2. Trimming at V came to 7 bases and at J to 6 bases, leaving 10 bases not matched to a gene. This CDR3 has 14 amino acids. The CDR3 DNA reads TGTGCCAGCAACATCGCGGGAGGGCCCTCCGAGCAGTACTTC. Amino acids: CASNIAGGPSEQYF.

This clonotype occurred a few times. The CDR3 loop is CASSPQGMRALNSPLHF. CDR3 DNA sequence: TGTGCCAGCTCACCTCAGGGGATGAGGGCCTTAAATTCACCCCTCCACTTT. The V and J genes are TRBV18 and TRBJ1-6, with a tentative D call TRBD1 (6 bases). Between the trimmed V and J ends, which lost 3 bases and 7 bases, there was a span of 19 bases. Germline loops: CDR1 KGHSH, CDR2 LQKENI. The length of the CDR3 is 17 residues.

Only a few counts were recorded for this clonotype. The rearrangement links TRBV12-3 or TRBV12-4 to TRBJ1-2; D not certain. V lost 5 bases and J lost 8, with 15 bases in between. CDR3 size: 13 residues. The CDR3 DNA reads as TGTGCCAGCAGTCTAAGTATAGTCTACGGCTACACCTTC. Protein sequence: CASSLSIVYGYTF.